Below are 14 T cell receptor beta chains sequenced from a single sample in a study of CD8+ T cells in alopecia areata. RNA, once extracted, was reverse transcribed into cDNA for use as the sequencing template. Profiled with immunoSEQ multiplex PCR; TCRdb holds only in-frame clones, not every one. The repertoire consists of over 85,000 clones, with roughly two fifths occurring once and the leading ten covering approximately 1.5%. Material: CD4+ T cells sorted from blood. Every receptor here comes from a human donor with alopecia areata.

CDR3 amino acids: CASSLAGEQFF. The DNA for the CDR3 is TGTGCCAGCAGCTTAGCGGGTGAGCAGTTCTTC. The chain carries TRBV7-2 and TRBJ2-1, with D uncertain. The CDR3 totals 11 residues. CDR1 and CDR2 (germline): SGHTA, FQGNSA. Trimming removed 0 bases at V and 9 bases at J, with 3 bases between.

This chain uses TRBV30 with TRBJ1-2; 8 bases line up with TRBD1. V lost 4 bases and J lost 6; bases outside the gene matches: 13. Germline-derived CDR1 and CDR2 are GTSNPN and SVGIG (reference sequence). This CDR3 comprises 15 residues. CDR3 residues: CAWKGGGRGRDGYTF. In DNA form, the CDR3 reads TGTGCCTGGAAGGGCGGAGGCAGGGGGCGCGATGGCTACACCTTC.

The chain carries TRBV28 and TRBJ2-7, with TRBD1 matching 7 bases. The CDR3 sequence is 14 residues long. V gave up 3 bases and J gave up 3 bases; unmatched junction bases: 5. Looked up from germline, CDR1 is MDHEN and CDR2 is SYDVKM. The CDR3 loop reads CASSFRDSHYEQYF. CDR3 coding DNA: TGTGCCAGCAGTTTCCGGGACAGCCACTACGAGCAGTACTTC.

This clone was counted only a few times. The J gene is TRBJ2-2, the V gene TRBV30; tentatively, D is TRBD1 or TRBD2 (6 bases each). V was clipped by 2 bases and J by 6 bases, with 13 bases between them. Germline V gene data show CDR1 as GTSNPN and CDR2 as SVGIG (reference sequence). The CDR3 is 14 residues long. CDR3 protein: CAWSPGGRAGELFF. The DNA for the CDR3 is TGTGCCTGGAGTCCCGGGGGCAGGGCCGGGGAGCTGTTTTTT.

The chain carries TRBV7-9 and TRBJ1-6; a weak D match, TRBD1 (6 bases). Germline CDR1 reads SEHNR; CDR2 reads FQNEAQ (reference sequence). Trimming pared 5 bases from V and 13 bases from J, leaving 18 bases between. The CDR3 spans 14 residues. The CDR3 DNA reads TGTGCCAGCAGCCCGGGGGGCGGGGTAGGCCCCCTCCACTTT. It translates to CASSPGGGVGPLHF.

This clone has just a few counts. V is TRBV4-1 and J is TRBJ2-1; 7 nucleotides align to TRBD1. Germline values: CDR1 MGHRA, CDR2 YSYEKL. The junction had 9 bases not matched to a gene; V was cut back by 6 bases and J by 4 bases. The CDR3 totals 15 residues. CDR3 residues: CASRRPGQRYNEQFF. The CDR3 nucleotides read TGCGCCAGCAGGCGGCCGGGACAGAGATACAATGAGCAGTTCTTC.

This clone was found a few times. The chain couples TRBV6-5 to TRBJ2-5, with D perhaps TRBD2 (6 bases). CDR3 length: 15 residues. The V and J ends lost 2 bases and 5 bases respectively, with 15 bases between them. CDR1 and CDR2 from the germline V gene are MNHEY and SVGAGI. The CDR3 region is CASSYQLRDPETQYF. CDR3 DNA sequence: TGTGCCAGCAGTTACCAACTGCGGGACCCGGAGACCCAGTACTTC.

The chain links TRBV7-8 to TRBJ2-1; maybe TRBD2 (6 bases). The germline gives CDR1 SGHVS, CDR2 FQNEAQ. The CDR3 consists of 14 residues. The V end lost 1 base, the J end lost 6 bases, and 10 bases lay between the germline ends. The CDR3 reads CASSLGGLTNEQFF. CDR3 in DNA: TGTGCCAGCAGCTTAGGGGGACTCACCAATGAGCAGTTCTTC.

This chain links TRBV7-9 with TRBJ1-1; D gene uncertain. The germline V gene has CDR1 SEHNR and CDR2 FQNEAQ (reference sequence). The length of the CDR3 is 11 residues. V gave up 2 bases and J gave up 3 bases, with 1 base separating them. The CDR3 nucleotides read TGTGCCAGCAGCTTATACACTGAAGCTTTCTTT. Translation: CASSLYTEAFF. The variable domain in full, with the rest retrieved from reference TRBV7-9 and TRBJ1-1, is DTGVSQNPRHKITKRGQNVTFRCDPISEHNRLYWYRQTLGQGPEFLTYFQNEAQLEKSRLLSDRFSAERPKGSFSTLEIQRTEQGDSAMYLCASSLYTEAFFGQGTRLTVV.

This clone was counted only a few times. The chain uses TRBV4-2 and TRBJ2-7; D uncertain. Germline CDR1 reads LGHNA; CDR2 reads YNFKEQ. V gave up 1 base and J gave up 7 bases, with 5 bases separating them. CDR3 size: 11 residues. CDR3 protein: CASSQAMEQYF. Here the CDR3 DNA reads TGTGCCAGCAGCCAAGCAATGGAGCAGTACTTC.

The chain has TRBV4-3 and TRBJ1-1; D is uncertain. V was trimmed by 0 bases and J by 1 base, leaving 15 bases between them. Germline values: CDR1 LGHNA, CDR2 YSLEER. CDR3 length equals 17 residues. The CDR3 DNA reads TGCGCCAGCAGCCAAGAAAGTAGGCCCGACGAGAACACTGAAGCTTTCTTT. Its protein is CASSQESRPDENTEAFF.

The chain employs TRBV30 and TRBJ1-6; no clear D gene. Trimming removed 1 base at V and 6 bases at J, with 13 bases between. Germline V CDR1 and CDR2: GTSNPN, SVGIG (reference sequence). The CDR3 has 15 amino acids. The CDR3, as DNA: TGTGCCTGGAGTGCCTTACTGGATGGTAATTCACCCCTCCACTTT. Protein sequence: CAWSALLDGNSPLHF.

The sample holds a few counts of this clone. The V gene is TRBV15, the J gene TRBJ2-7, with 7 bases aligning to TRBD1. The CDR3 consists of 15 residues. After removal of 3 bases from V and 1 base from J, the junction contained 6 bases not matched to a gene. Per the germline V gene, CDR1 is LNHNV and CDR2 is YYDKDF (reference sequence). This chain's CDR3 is CATSRDRITSYEQYF. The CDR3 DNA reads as TGTGCCACCAGCAGGGACAGGATAACATCCTACGAGCAGTACTTC.

In DNA form, the CDR3 reads TGTGCCTGGAGGACAAGAGCGCTTTCCTACAATGAGCAGTTCTTC. It codes for CAWRTRALSYNEQFF. The chain couples TRBV30 to TRBJ2-1; D is uncertain. Germline values: CDR1 GTSNPN, CDR2 SVGIG (reference sequence). The germline V and J ends were trimmed by 3 bases and 1 base, with 13 bases remaining between them. The CDR3 is 15 residues long.